This T cell receptor (beta chain) is from a study of CD8 T cells in ankylosing spondylitis. Quantitative barcoded 5'-RACE was used to prepare TCR beta libraries. TCRdb reanalysed the 5' RACE reads using MiXCR and keeps one entry per CDR3 protein. Of 200,000 to 300,000 distinct CDR3 sequences in the sample, about 10% were seen once. This clonotype was counted only a few times. With 5 bases removed from V and 7 bases from J, the gap between germline ends came to 15 bases. The germline V gene encodes CDR1 PRHDT and CDR2 FYEKMQ (reference sequence). The CDR3 is 14 residues long. The sequencing input was blood, either unsorted or a sorted T cell fraction (not recorded which). This TCR was recovered from a male donor with ankylosing spondylitis or in good health (not recorded which). The rearrangement links TRBV13 to TRBJ2-1; D perhaps matches TRBD2 (5 bases). The CDR3 DNA sequence: TGTGCCAGCAGCGCCAAACTAGGATGGAATGAGCAGTTCTTC. As protein: CASSAKLGWNEQFF.